This T cell receptor (beta chain) was identified in a study of cytomegalovirus exposure and HLA in healthy donors. Germline assignment: CDR1 SNHLY and CDR2 FYNNEI. The CDR3 extends over 16 amino acids. The J segment lost 1 base and the V segment lost 7 bases, leaving 9 bases of the junction unmatched. Whole-study results and caveats: Per published reports, the classifier diagnosed cytomegalovirus status with high specificity and sensitivity. For TCR beta chains, V- and J-gene trimming was later linked to a missense DCLRE1C variant. Being indistinguishable, some V segments were excluded, TRBV6-2 and TRBV6-3 among them.

As concerns this clone: What it binds is not known.

13 Jbeta primers and 60 Vbeta primers were used for the PCR. Authors' analysis steps: In a later analysis, approximately 80 million unique TCR beta chains included roughly 11 million shared by two or more donors. Here immunoSEQ multiplex PCR was the method, and the copy in TCRdb shows in-frame clones only, minus some. D and trimming come from the DNA, and the V and J calls and clone size come from that table. This table holds some 160,000 clones, approximately 78% found once. This TCR was sampled from a male donor in good health and CMV-seronegative. Sequencing input: PBMCs. This sequence joins TRBV2 and TRBJ2-2, with 7 bases identical to TRBD2. CDR3 protein: CASTRGVTRNTGELFF. CDR3 nucleotides: TGTGCCAGCACCCGGGGGGTCACCAGGAACACCGGGGAGCTGTTTTTT. Filled out from reference TRBV2 and TRBJ2-2, the complete variable domain reads EPEVTQTPSHQVTQMGQEVILRCVPISNHLYFYWYRQILGQKVEFLVSFYNNEISEKSEIFDDQFSVERPDGSNFTLKIRSTKLEDSAMYFCASTRGVTRNTGELFFGEGSRLTVL.